This T cell receptor beta chain was captured by sequencing in a study of T cell repertoires in cytomegalovirus infection. For the study at large: The public TCR beta signatures pointed to both CMV infection and matching HLA type.

TCRdb reprocessed the reads with MiXCR, giving one entry per CDR3 protein. This table has approximately 180,000 distinct CDR3 sequences, roughly a fifth appearing once. This clonotype was seen at least ten times. What it recognizes is unknown. Overall study findings and caveats: Ex vivo, HLA-C-restricted CMV-specific TCR beta clonotypes prevailed over the rest of the response.

Trimming stripped 5 bases from V and 0 bases from J, with 8 bases between. From germline, CDR1 is SGHVS and CDR2 FQNEAQ. The CDR3 has 14 amino acids. The receptor comes from a human donor in good health (CMV status not recorded). Some clones in this sample may be carry-over from other donors' samples. Specimen: PBMCs. The rearrangement uses TRBV7-8 and TRBJ1-5; D uncertain. Written as DNA, the CDR3 is TGTGCCAGCAGCCCATCCCCTAGCAATCAGCCCCAGCATTTT. Protein product: CASSPSPSNQPQHF.